These 17 T cell receptor beta chains came from one sample sequenced in a study of cytomegalovirus exposure and HLA in healthy donors. PCR used 60 Vbeta primers and 13 Jbeta primers. Method: immunoSEQ multiplex PCR; TCRdb's copy keeps in-frame clones and lacks some. The sample has almost 200,000 clones, about 76% seen once. Sequencing input: PBMCs. Receptors originate from a male donor in good health and CMV-seropositive.

The chain couples TRBV25-1 to TRBJ2-7; a weak D match, TRBD1 (6 bases). Germline CDR1 is MGHDK and CDR2 is SYGVNS. This CDR3 contains 14 residues. The V end was cut by 3 bases, the J end by 4 bases, with 13 bases between. This chain's CDR3 is CASSDDGTKYEQYF. The CDR3 DNA reads as TGTGCCAGCAGTGACGACGGGACAAAATACGAGCAGTACTTC.

V gene TRBV4-2 combines with J gene TRBJ1-5, with D perhaps matching TRBD1 (6 bases). The germline V and J ends were trimmed by 1 base and 1 base, with 11 bases remaining between them. The CDR3 loop spans 16 amino acids. Germline V CDR1 and CDR2: LGHNA, YNFKEQ. CDR3 sequence: CASSQGSGASNQPQHF. Written as DNA, the CDR3 is TGTGCCAGCAGCCAAGGTTCAGGGGCCAGCAATCAGCCCCAGCATTTT.

The V call is TRBV28, the J call TRBJ2-1; the D gene is possibly TRBD1 (5 bases). This CDR3 spans 13 amino acids. Germline V gene lookup returns CDR1 MDHEN and CDR2 SYDVKM. V lost 2 bases, J lost 6 bases, and 8 bases lay in between. The CDR3, as DNA: TGTGCCAGCAGTTTAGGGGCAGGCAATGAGCAGTTCTTC. Amino acid sequence: CASSLGAGNEQFF.

V and J are TRBV28 and TRBJ2-7; D possibly corresponds to TRBD1 (6 bases). V lost 10 bases and J lost 0, with 10 bases in between. This CDR3 comprises 12 residues. Germline CDR1 and CDR2: MDHEN and SYDVKM. The CDR3 nucleotides read TGTGCCACCAGGGACAACTCCTACGAGCAGTACTTC. Encoded protein: CATRDNSYEQYF.

The chain employs TRBV27 and TRBJ1-5; tentatively, D is TRBD1 (5 bases). V was cut by 0 bases and J by 4 bases, with 10 bases left in between. CDR1 and CDR2 (germline): MNHEY, SMNVEV (reference sequence). The CDR3 runs 15 residues. CDR3 nucleotides: TGTGCCAGCAGTTTATCGATTGGGGGGAATCAGCCCCAGCATTTT. It specifies CASSLSIGGNQPQHF.

V usage is TRBV19 and J usage is TRBJ1-5; D is perhaps TRBD1 (5 bases). The germline V gene has CDR1 LNHDA and CDR2 SQIVND (reference sequence). The CDR3 spans 15 residues. The V end lost 7 bases, the J end lost 3 bases, and 16 bases lay between the germline ends. CDR3 protein: CASKAPGAPNQPQHF. The CDR3 DNA is TGTGCCAGTAAGGCCCCTGGGGCTCCCAATCAGCCCCAGCATTTT.

The J gene is TRBJ2-3, the V gene TRBV10-3; tentatively, D is TRBD1 (6 bases). Trimming cost V 5 bases and J 0 bases, with 15 bases left between them. The germline V gene has CDR1 ENHRY and CDR2 SYGVKD. The CDR3 covers 16 residues. The CDR3 coding sequence is TGTGCCATCAGTCCCTTTACAGGGCTCAGCACAGATACGCAGTATTTT. This encodes CAISPFTGLSTDTQYF.

The chain is built from TRBV28 and TRBJ1-1; 9 bases line up with TRBD1. The CDR3 runs 15 residues. The junction had 9 bases not matched to a gene; V was cut back by 6 bases and J by 4 bases. Germline V gene sequence: CDR1 MDHEN, CDR2 SYDVKM. CDR3 nucleotide sequence: TGTGCCAGCAGCCCTCCATTGACAGGGGGCACTGAAGCTTTCTTT. Translation gives CASSPPLTGGTEAFF.

J is TRBJ1-1 and V is TRBV27, with D possibly matching TRBD1 (5 bases). The CDR3 loop spans 13 amino acids. Germline CDR1 and CDR2: MNHEY and SMNVEV (reference sequence). The germline V and J ends were trimmed by 5 bases and 3 bases, with 10 bases remaining between them. CDR3 coding DNA: TGTGCCAGCAGTCAGGGAAGGCACACTGAAGCTTTCTTT. Amino acid sequence: CASSQGRHTEAFF.

V usage is TRBV28 and J usage is TRBJ2-7; 7 positions agree with TRBD1. Germline V CDR1 and CDR2: MDHEN, SYDVKM. This CDR3 region has 16 residues. V dropped 6 bases and J dropped 0; count of bases not matched to a gene: 11. CDR3 DNA sequence: TGTGCCAGCAGCTATCCCCCGGACAGGCTCTCCTACGAGCAGTACTTC. As protein: CASSYPPDRLSYEQYF.

This sequence joins TRBV7-3 and TRBJ2-7; perhaps TRBD2 as D (5 bases). This CDR3 has 15 residues. V was shortened by 1 base and J by 4 bases, with 14 bases between the two germline ends. Germline CDR1 reads SGHTA; CDR2 reads FQGTGA. The CDR3 spells CASSLSGRNGYEQYF. In DNA, the CDR3 is TGTGCCAGCAGCTTAAGCGGGCGCAACGGTTACGAGCAGTACTTC.

The chain couples TRBV5-4 to TRBJ1-1; no definite D call. Germline assignment: CDR1 SGHNT and CDR2 YYREEE (reference sequence). V was shortened by 2 bases and J by 1 base, with 3 bases between the two germline ends. CDR3 length: 12 amino acids. The CDR3 coding sequence is TGTGCCAGCAGCTTCGGGAACACTGAAGCTTTCTTT. Protein: CASSFGNTEAFF.

This clone was observed a single time. The chain carries TRBV19 and TRBJ2-1; possibly TRBD2 for D (5 bases). In germline, CDR1 is LNHDA, CDR2 SQIVND (reference sequence). V dropped 1 base and J dropped 0 bases, with 10 bases sitting between them. This CDR3 is 16 amino acids long. CDR3 nucleotide sequence: TGTGCCAGTAGTATAGGTGGGAGCCTCTCCTACAATGAGCAGTTCTTC. This sequence encodes CASSIGGSLSYNEQFF.

This clone was detected only a few times. As DNA, the CDR3 is TGCGCCAGCAGCTTTAGGGCTCTAGCCTCCGAGCAGTACTTC. Translation: CASSFRALASEQYF. The chain uses TRBV5-1 and TRBJ2-7; maybe TRBD2 (5 bases). The V gene's germline CDR1 is SGHRS and CDR2 YFSETQ. Trimming pared 2 bases from V and 6 bases from J, leaving 15 bases between. This CDR3 has 14 residues.

CDR3 amino acids: CASSLRTGDTEAFF. The CDR3 DNA reads as TGTGCCAGCAGCTTAAGAACAGGGGACACTGAAGCTTTCTTT. The chain uses TRBV7-3 and TRBJ1-1, with 7 positions matching TRBD1. Looked up from germline, CDR1 is SGHTA and CDR2 is FQGTGA. The CDR3 consists of 14 residues. The ends lost 1 base at V and 3 bases at J; junction bases unmatched: 2.

This chain links TRBV2 with TRBJ1-1; a possible D gene is TRBD1 (5 bases). Between the trimmed V and J ends, which lost 5 bases and 1 base, there was a span of 11 bases. The CDR3 totals 14 residues. The germline gives CDR1 SNHLY, CDR2 FYNNEI. The CDR3 sequence: CASSLGQGNTEAFF. For the CDR3, the DNA is TGTGCCAGCAGTCTCGGGCAGGGGAACACTGAAGCTTTCTTT.

The gene calls are TRBV7-3 and TRBJ2-1, with TRBD1 as a possible D gene (6 bases). CDR3 size: 13 residues. Trimming cost V 5 bases and J 9 bases, with 14 bases left between them. CDR1 is SGHTA, CDR2 FQGTGA, per germline. The CDR3 nucleotides read TGTGCCAGCAGCGCCCCTACAGGGTCTGAGCAGTTCTTC. As protein: CASSAPTGSEQFF.